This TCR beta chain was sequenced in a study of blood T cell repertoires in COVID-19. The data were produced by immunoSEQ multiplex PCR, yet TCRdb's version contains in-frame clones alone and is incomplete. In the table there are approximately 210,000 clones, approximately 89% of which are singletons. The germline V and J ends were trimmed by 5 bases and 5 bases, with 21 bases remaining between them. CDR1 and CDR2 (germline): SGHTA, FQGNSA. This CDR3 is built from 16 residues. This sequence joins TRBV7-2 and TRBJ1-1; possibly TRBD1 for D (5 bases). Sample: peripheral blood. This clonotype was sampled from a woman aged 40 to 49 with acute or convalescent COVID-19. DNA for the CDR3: TGTGCCAGCAGCCCCGCGGCAGGGAGGAGGAGTACTGAAGCTTTCTTT. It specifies CASSPAAGRRSTEAFF.